These 18 T cell receptor beta chains were all obtained from the same sample, sequenced in a study of cytomegalovirus exposure and HLA in healthy donors. The PCR employed 60 Vbeta primers together with 13 Jbeta primers. Repertoires were generated with immunoSEQ multiplex PCR, while TCRdb's copy carries only in-frame clones and drops some. The sample shows approximately 150,000 clones, 70% to 90% of them seen only once. The sequenced sample was PBMCs. Receptors originate from a girl aged 5-17 years in good health and CMV-seropositive.

V and J are TRBV5-1 and TRBJ2-7; no reliable D call. This CDR3 contains 15 residues. Trimming pared 1 base from V and 0 bases from J, leaving 11 bases between. In germline, CDR1 is SGHRS, CDR2 YFSETQ. The CDR3 bases are TGCGCCAGCAGCTTGTTCCCGCTCAGCTCCTACGAGCAGTACTTC. Amino acids: CASSLFPLSSYEQYF. The variable domain in full, with the rest retrieved from reference TRBV5-1 and TRBJ2-7, is KAGVTQTPRYLIKTRGQQVTLSCSPISGHRSVSWYQQTPGQGLQFLFEYFSETQRNKGNFPGRFSGRQFSNSRSEMNVSTLELGDSALYLCASSLFPLSSYEQYFGPGTRLTVT.

V is TRBV6-1 and J is TRBJ2-7; D possibly corresponds to TRBD1 (6 bases). This CDR3 comprises 15 residues. Per the germline V gene, CDR1 is MNHNS and CDR2 is SASEGT. Trimming took 5 bases from V and 0 from J, leaving 14 bases between them. The CDR3 DNA reads as TGTGCCAGCAGTTGGGGGACAACCAGCTCCTACGAGCAGTACTTC. Translating gives CASSWGTTSSYEQYF.

The chain joins TRBV7-8 to TRBJ2-7; 9 bases are shared with TRBD2. The J segment lost 3 bases and the V segment lost 3 bases, leaving 6 bases of the junction unmatched. The CDR3 is made up of 15 amino acids. Germline V gene lookup returns CDR1 SGHVS and CDR2 FQNEAQ. The CDR3 sequence is CASSFVAGDHYEQYF. In DNA form, the CDR3 reads TGTGCCAGCAGCTTTGTAGCGGGGGATCACTACGAGCAGTACTTC.

The sample holds a few counts of this clone. The chain has TRBV5-1 and TRBJ1-4; 7 bases are shared with TRBD1. Germline V lookup: CDR1 SGHRS, CDR2 YFSETQ. V lost 0 bases, J lost 8 bases, and 4 bases stayed unmatched. The CDR3 runs 14 residues. DNA for the CDR3: TGCGCCAGCAGCTTGGGACAGGGCAGAGAAAAACTGTTTTTT. Protein product: CASSLGQGREKLFF.

The chain links TRBV5-1 to TRBJ1-2; no definite D call. Trimming cost V 4 bases and J 7 bases, with 14 bases left between them. CDR1 is SGHRS, CDR2 YFSETQ, per germline. This CDR3 is built from 13 residues. In DNA form, the CDR3 reads TGCGCCAGCAGCCTCCTCCCCTGGGCTGGCTACACCTTC. This codes for CASSLLPWAGYTF.

The chain employs TRBV19 and TRBJ2-7, with TRBD2 matching 11 bases. The CDR3 consists of 13 residues. CDR1 is LNHDA and CDR2 is SQIVND in the germline V gene (reference sequence). Losses at the gene ends were 5 bases for V and 6 bases for J; bases not matched to a gene: 3. In nucleotides, the CDR3 is TGTGCCAGTAGTGGGACTAGCGGTTTCGAGCAGTACTTC. Amino acids: CASSGTSGFEQYF.

CDR3 sequence (DNA): TGCGCCAGCAGATTGCAGGGGTCGCCGGATTATGGCTACACCTTC. This sequence encodes CASRLQGSPDYGYTF. The chain combines TRBV5-1 with TRBJ1-2; D might be TRBD1 (6 bases). Germline V CDR1 and CDR2: SGHRS, YFSETQ. The V gene lost 5 bases and the J gene lost 5 bases, with 19 bases spanning the gap. The CDR3 covers 15 residues.

In regard to this clone: One end of the junction varies from germline; a read error may be responsible. The V and J genes are TRBV19 and TRBJ2-7; 7 bases line up with TRBD1. The CDR3 extends over 16 amino acids. Germline CDR1 LNHDA, CDR2 SQIVND (reference sequence). CDR3 DNA sequence: TGTGCCAGTAGTTCGGGTCGAGGCAGGGGGTCCTCCGAGCAGTACTTC. As protein: CASSSGRGRGSSEQYF. Based on the CDR3 plus reference TRBV19 and TRBJ2-7, the full variable domain is DGGITQSPKYLFRKEGQNVTLSCEQNLNHDAMYWYRQDPGQGLRLIYYSQIVNDFQKGDIAEGYSVSREKKESFPLTVTSAQKNPTAFYLCASSSGRGRGSSEQYFGPGTRLTVT.

The chain links TRBV5-1 to TRBJ1-1, with 11 bases that match TRBD1. In germline, CDR1 is SGHRS, CDR2 YFSETQ. The junction had 4 bases not matched to a gene; V was cut back by 4 bases and J by 8 bases. The CDR3 sequence is 13 residues long. The CDR3, as DNA: TGCGCCAGCAGCATAGGGACAGGGGGGGAAGCTTTCTTT. Translated: CASSIGTGGEAFF.

This clone was picked up one time. In nucleotides, the CDR3 is TGTGCCTGGAGGGAACGGGGATCCTACAATGAGCAGTTCTTC. This codes for CAWRERGSYNEQFF. The chain has TRBV30 and TRBJ2-1, with D possibly being TRBD2 (5 bases). Per the germline V gene, CDR1 is GTSNPN and CDR2 is SVGIG (reference sequence). The CDR3 covers 14 residues. V lost 3 bases to trimming and J lost 1 base, with 10 bases between them.

The chain carries TRBV4-1 and TRBJ1-1; D is possibly TRBD1 (6 bases). Germline CDR1 and CDR2: MGHRA and YSYEKL. V lost 6 bases, J lost 1 base, and 12 bases lay in between. The CDR3 has 14 residues. CDR3 region: CASRHRAQNTEAFF. The CDR3 DNA reads as TGCGCCAGCAGACACAGGGCCCAGAACACTGAAGCTTTCTTT.

The CDR3 region is CASSVVLAGGAQYF. CDR3 bases: TGTGCCAGCAGCGTAGTGTTAGCGGGGGGGGCGCAGTATTTT. The chain employs TRBV9 and TRBJ2-3, with 11 bases lining up with TRBD2. The CDR3 length is 14 residues. Losses at the gene ends were 0 bases for V and 10 bases for J; bases not matched to a gene: 4. Germline lookup yields CDR1 SGDLS and CDR2 YYNGEE. Combining the CDR3 with reference TRBV9 and TRBJ2-3 gives the whole variable domain DSGVTQTPKHLITATGQRVTLRCSPRSGDLSVYWYQQSLDQGLQFLIQYYNGEERAKGNILERFSAQQFPDLHSELNLSSLELGDSALYFCASSVVLAGGAQYFGPGTRLTVL.

This sequence joins TRBV5-1 and TRBJ1-2; TRBD1 matches 9 bases. The J segment lost 1 base and the V segment lost 4 bases, leaving 2 bases of the junction unmatched. Germline V gene sequence: CDR1 SGHRS, CDR2 YFSETQ. This CDR3 spans 14 amino acids. In DNA form, the CDR3 reads TGCGCCAGCAGCGGGGACAGGGATAACTATGGCTACACCTTC. The encoded protein is CASSGDRDNYGYTF.

The chain combines TRBV7-3 with TRBJ2-5, with D tentatively TRBD2 (5 bases). Germline values: CDR1 SGHTA, CDR2 FQGTGA. The CDR3 has 14 amino acids. V dropped 4 bases and J dropped 4 bases, with 13 bases sitting between them. The CDR3 spells CASSSAGKGETQYF. The CDR3 DNA is TGTGCCAGCAGCTCAGCCGGGAAGGGAGAGACCCAGTACTTC.

To note about this clone: Different DNA sequences within this sample yield the same CDR3. This chain uses TRBV6-4 with TRBJ2-3; TRBD2 aligns across 10 bases. Trimming removed 2 bases from V and 4 bases from J; junction bases left unmatched: 0. This CDR3 has 14 amino acids. Germline V gene data show CDR1 as MRHNA and CDR2 as SNTAGT. CDR3 in DNA: TGTGCCAGCAGTGACAGCGGGGGGGCAGATACGCAGTATTTT. Translation: CASSDSGGADTQYF.

This sequence joins TRBV5-4 and TRBJ2-5; TRBD2 aligns across 11 bases. From germline, CDR1 is SGHNT and CDR2 YYREEE (reference sequence). CDR3 size: 14 residues. The V gene end was trimmed by 3 bases and the J gene end by 5 bases; junction bases not matched to a gene: 3. The CDR3 region is CASSSLAGGETQYF. CDR3 sequence (DNA): TGTGCCAGCAGCTCCTTAGCGGGGGGGGAGACCCAGTACTTC.

This chain connects TRBV5-6 to TRBJ1-4; 7 bases are a match to TRBD1. Germline values: CDR1 SGHDT, CDR2 YYEEEE. The CDR3 covers 17 residues. The J segment lost 4 bases and the V segment lost 0 bases, leaving 9 bases of the junction unmatched. The CDR3 nucleotides read TGTGCCAGCAGCTTGGACGCGAGGGGACAGATTAATGAAAAACTGTTTTTT. It translates to CASSLDARGQINEKLFF.

This clone was detected only a few times. V is TRBV2 and J is TRBJ2-1; 11 positions match TRBD2. Germline V gene data show CDR1 as SNHLY and CDR2 as FYNNEI. The CDR3 totals 14 residues. V was pared by 6 bases and J by 9 bases, with 7 bases of the junction left unmatched. CDR3 amino acids: CASSVSGGAGEQFF. As DNA, the CDR3 is TGTGCCAGCAGCGTTAGCGGGGGGGCCGGTGAGCAGTTCTTC.